This is a list of T cell receptor beta chains from one sample in a study of cytomegalovirus exposure and HLA in healthy donors. Measured with immunoSEQ multiplex PCR; TCRdb has only the in-frame clones, and not every one. There are approximately 77,000 clones in the sample; roughly four fifths occur only once, and 3.5% to 5.5% lies in the top ten. Sequencing used PBMCs. These receptors all come from a middle-aged man in good health and CMV-seronegative. The CDR3 runs from the conserved cysteine through the conserved F or W. The order of the fields is clone size, V gene, D gene, J gene, CDR3 protein, CDR3 DNA. A D gene is named only where the DNA matches it firmly. Clone size is shown for a subset of rows, as once, few, many or a class of expanded clone.

clone_size: NA
v_call: TRBV30
d_call: NA
j_call: TRBJ2-3
cdr3_aa: CASAPGGIFTDTQYF
cdr3_nt: TGTGCCTCGGCTCCAGGCGGGATCTTCACAGATACGCAGTATTTT

clone_size: NA
v_call: TRBV6-1
d_call: TRBD2
j_call: TRBJ2-1
cdr3_aa: CASSEPGRTSFF
cdr3_nt: TGTGCCAGCAGTGAACCGGGGAGGACTAGTTTCTTC

clone_size: NA
v_call: TRBV15
d_call: NA
j_call: TRBJ2-3
cdr3_aa: CATSRDRGSGGDTQYF
cdr3_nt: TGTGCCACCAGCAGAGATCGGGGAAGCGGCGGAGATACGCAGTATTTT

clone_size: NA
v_call: TRBV7-9
d_call: TRBD1
j_call: TRBJ1-3
cdr3_aa: CASSIKQGKPGNTIYF
cdr3_nt: TGTGCCAGCAGCATAAAACAGGGGAAGCCTGGAAACACCATATATTTT

clone_size: NA
v_call: TRBV19
d_call: NA
j_call: TRBJ2-1
cdr3_aa: CASSVSWSSYNEQFF
cdr3_nt: TGTGCCAGTAGTGTTAGTTGGAGCTCCTACAATGAGCAGTTCTTC

clone_size: NA
v_call: TRBV29-1
d_call: TRBD1
j_call: TRBJ1-1
cdr3_aa: CSVGTGGNTEAFF
cdr3_nt: TGCAGCGTAGGGACAGGGGGCAACACTGAAGCTTTCTTT

clone_size: NA
v_call: TRBV5-4
d_call: TRBD1
j_call: TRBJ2-7
cdr3_aa: CASSRPGQGKGEQYF
cdr3_nt: TGTGCCAGCAGCCGGCCGGGACAGGGAAAAGGCGAGCAGTACTTC

clone_size: once
v_call: TRBV5-1
d_call: NA
j_call: TRBJ2-5
cdr3_aa: CASTGGLVGLQETQYF
cdr3_nt: TGCGCCAGCACCGGGGGGCTAGTGGGTCTTCAAGAGACCCAGTACTTC

clone_size: NA
v_call: TRBV6-6
d_call: TRBD1
j_call: TRBJ1-1
cdr3_aa: CASSPGQGAYTEAFF
cdr3_nt: TGTGCCAGCAGTCCGGGACAGGGGGCGTATACTGAAGCTTTCTTT

clone_size: NA
v_call: TRBV5-1
d_call: TRBD1
j_call: TRBJ2-5
cdr3_aa: CASSFSQGANTETQYF
cdr3_nt: TGCGCCAGCAGCTTCTCCCAGGGGGCAAATACGGAGACCCAGTACTTC

clone_size: NA
v_call: TRBV5-1
d_call: TRBD1
j_call: TRBJ1-4
cdr3_aa: CASSHRDRGPRSEKLFF
cdr3_nt: TGCGCCAGCAGCCACCGGGACAGGGGGCCCCGGAGCGAAAAACTGTTTTTT

clone_size: few
v_call: TRBV12-5
d_call: NA
j_call: TRBJ2-3
cdr3_aa: CASGLAYGTDTQYF
cdr3_nt: TGTGCTAGTGGTTTGGCTTATGGCACAGATACGCAGTATTTT

clone_size: NA
v_call: TRBV9
d_call: TRBD2
j_call: TRBJ2-2
cdr3_aa: CASSVGLAGATGELFF
cdr3_nt: TGTGCCAGCAGCGTGGGACTAGCGGGAGCCACCGGGGAGCTGTTTTTT

clone_size: NA
v_call: TRBV7-7
d_call: NA
j_call: TRBJ2-5
cdr3_aa: CASSLVAGQSGTQYF
cdr3_nt: TGTGCTAGCAGCTTAGTTGCGGGCCAATCGGGGACCCAGTACTTC

clone_size: NA
v_call: TRBV7-2
d_call: NA
j_call: TRBJ2-7
cdr3_aa: CASSFSVEQYF
cdr3_nt: TGTGCCAGCAGCTTTTCGGTCGAGCAGTACTTC

clone_size: once
v_call: TRBV15
d_call: TRBD1
j_call: TRBJ1-2
cdr3_aa: CATSRTRQGQMGGYTF
cdr3_nt: TGTGCCACCAGCAGAACCAGACAGGGGCAGATGGGTGGCTACACCTTC

clone_size: NA
v_call: TRBV6-6
d_call: NA
j_call: TRBJ1-2
cdr3_aa: CASSYDIARQDYGYTF
cdr3_nt: TGTGCCAGCAGTTACGACATCGCCAGACAAGACTATGGCTACACCTTC

clone_size: NA
v_call: TRBV5-1
d_call: TRBD1
j_call: TRBJ1-1
cdr3_aa: CASRLDPTGGGTEAFF
cdr3_nt: TGCGCCAGCAGGTTGGACCCGACAGGGGGGGGCACTGAAGCTTTCTTT

clone_size: NA
v_call: TRBV10-2
d_call: TRBD2
j_call: TRBJ2-1
cdr3_aa: CASSPGLVANEQFF
cdr3_nt: TGCGCCAGCAGCCCGGGACTAGTCGCCAATGAGCAGTTCTTC

clone_size: few
v_call: TRBV15
d_call: TRBD2
j_call: TRBJ2-1
cdr3_aa: CATSSGLAGRNEQFF
cdr3_nt: TGTGCCACCAGCAGCGGACTAGCGGGTAGAAATGAGCAGTTCTTC

clone_size: NA
v_call: TRBV28
d_call: TRBD1
j_call: TRBJ1-2
cdr3_aa: CASSLGPPGTGAYGYTF
cdr3_nt: TGTGCCAGCAGTTTAGGCCCCCCCGGGACAGGGGCGTATGGCTACACCTTC

clone_size: NA
v_call: TRBV11-2
d_call: TRBD2
j_call: TRBJ2-5
cdr3_aa: CASSRGLAGGEETQYF
cdr3_nt: TGTGCCAGCAGCCGTGGACTAGCGGGAGGGGAAGAGACCCAGTACTTC

clone_size: few
v_call: TRBV11-2
d_call: TRBD2
j_call: TRBJ2-5
cdr3_aa: CASSFASGKSQETQYF
cdr3_nt: TGTGCCAGCAGCTTCGCTAGCGGAAAGAGCCAAGAGACCCAGTACTTC

clone_size: NA
v_call: TRBV7-2
d_call: NA
j_call: TRBJ1-2
cdr3_aa: CASSGGVDSYGYTF
cdr3_nt: TGTGCCAGCAGCGGGGGGGTGGATAGTTATGGCTACACCTTC

clone_size: NA
v_call: TRBV7-8
d_call: TRBD1
j_call: TRBJ1-1
cdr3_aa: CASSLAAGGTEAFF
cdr3_nt: TGTGCCAGCAGCTTAGCGGCAGGGGGCACTGAAGCTTTCTTT

clone_size: NA
v_call: TRBV7-2
d_call: NA
j_call: TRBJ2-3
cdr3_aa: CASSTPSTNTQYF
cdr3_nt: TGTGCCAGCAGCACACCTAGCACGAATACGCAGTATTTT

clone_size: few
v_call: TRBV29-1
d_call: TRBD2
j_call: TRBJ2-3
cdr3_aa: CSGITSGSTDTQYF
cdr3_nt: TGCAGCGGGATAACTAGCGGCAGCACAGATACGCAGTATTTT

clone_size: NA
v_call: TRBV29-1
d_call: NA
j_call: TRBJ2-1
cdr3_aa: CSSEGVQLNNEQFF
cdr3_nt: TGCAGCTCTGAGGGGGTCCAACTGAACAATGAGCAGTTCTTC

clone_size: NA
v_call: TRBV28
d_call: NA
j_call: TRBJ1-5
cdr3_aa: CASTQTGDRSNQPQHF
cdr3_nt: TGTGCCAGCACCCAAACGGGGGATCGAAGCAATCAGCCCCAGCATTTT

clone_size: NA
v_call: TRBV18
d_call: TRBD1
j_call: TRBJ2-2
cdr3_aa: CASSRNSQGAPNTGELFF
cdr3_nt: TGTGCCAGCTCACGAAACTCACAGGGGGCTCCGAACACCGGGGAGCTGTTTTTT

clone_size: NA
v_call: TRBV28
d_call: TRBD1
j_call: TRBJ1-2
cdr3_aa: CASSSGQGYGYTF
cdr3_nt: TGTGCCAGCAGTTCTGGACAGGGGTATGGCTACACCTTC

clone_size: NA
v_call: TRBV28
d_call: NA
j_call: TRBJ2-7
cdr3_aa: CASSFYSKLPSFSYEQYF
cdr3_nt: TGTGCCAGCAGTTTCTATTCGAAACTCCCCTCCTTTTCCTACGAGCAGTACTTC

clone_size: NA
v_call: TRBV7-2
d_call: TRBD2
j_call: TRBJ2-3
cdr3_aa: CASRRSGGSASDTQYF
cdr3_nt: TGTGCCAGCAGGAGAAGCGGCGGGAGTGCTTCTGATACGCAGTATTTT

clone_size: NA
v_call: TRBV30
d_call: NA
j_call: TRBJ1-1
cdr3_aa: CAWTPRKSEAFF
cdr3_nt: TGTGCCTGGACTCCCCGTAAATCTGAAGCTTTCTTT

clone_size: once
v_call: TRBV19
d_call: TRBD1
j_call: TRBJ1-3
cdr3_aa: CASSPDRASSGNTIYF
cdr3_nt: TGTGCCAGTAGCCCGGACAGGGCGAGCTCTGGAAACACCATATATTTT

clone_size: NA
v_call: TRBV19
d_call: NA
j_call: TRBJ2-3
cdr3_aa: CASSIPNTDTQYF
cdr3_nt: TGTGCCAGTAGTATACCTAACACAGATACGCAGTATTTT

clone_size: NA
v_call: TRBV7-9
d_call: NA
j_call: TRBJ2-4
cdr3_aa: CASSPLEVVAKNIQYF
cdr3_nt: TGTGCCAGCAGCCCCCTAGAGGTGGTCGCCAAAAACATTCAGTACTTC

clone_size: NA
v_call: TRBV7-9
d_call: NA
j_call: TRBJ1-2
cdr3_aa: CASSLANQGNGYTF
cdr3_nt: TGTGCCAGCAGCTTAGCGAATCAGGGGAATGGCTACACCTTC

clone_size: few
v_call: TRBV6-6
d_call: TRBD2
j_call: TRBJ2-7
cdr3_aa: CATGTSGRYEQYF
cdr3_nt: TGTGCCACCGGGACTAGCGGGAGGTACGAGCAGTACTTC

clone_size: NA
v_call: TRBV28
d_call: TRBD2
j_call: TRBJ2-7
cdr3_aa: CASSVVVTPFGTSGRRAYYEQYF
cdr3_nt: TGTGCCAGCAGCGTGGTAGTGACACCTTTTGGGACTAGCGGGAGGAGGGCCTACTACGAGCAGTACTTC

clone_size: NA
v_call: TRBV5-1
d_call: NA
j_call: TRBJ2-1
cdr3_aa: CASRSDWNEQFF
cdr3_nt: TGCGCCAGCAGGTCCGACTGGAATGAGCAGTTCTTC

clone_size: NA
v_call: TRBV5-6
d_call: NA
j_call: TRBJ1-2
cdr3_aa: CASKAQDRYGYTF
cdr3_nt: TGTGCCAGCAAGGCACAGGACCGCTATGGCTACACCTTC

clone_size: NA
v_call: TRBV18
d_call: NA
j_call: TRBJ1-2
cdr3_aa: CASSPQAQGNYGYTF
cdr3_nt: TGTGCCAGCTCACCACAAGCGCAGGGGAACTATGGCTACACCTTC

clone_size: NA
v_call: TRBV7-6
d_call: NA
j_call: TRBJ1-5
cdr3_aa: CASSLASGNSNQPQHF
cdr3_nt: TGTGCCAGCAGCTTAGCAAGCGGGAATAGCAATCAGCCCCAGCATTTT

clone_size: NA
v_call: TRBV27
d_call: TRBD2
j_call: TRBJ2-1
cdr3_aa: CASSLTSGRAGTDEQFF
cdr3_nt: TGTGCCAGCAGTCTCACTAGCGGGAGGGCCGGTACAGATGAGCAGTTCTTC

clone_size: few
v_call: TRBV27
d_call: NA
j_call: TRBJ2-7
cdr3_aa: CASSLEQNYEQYF
cdr3_nt: TGTGCCAGCAGTTTGGAACAGAACTACGAGCAGTACTTC

clone_size: few
v_call: TRBV9
d_call: TRBD2
j_call: TRBJ2-1
cdr3_aa: CASSLGTSGISQSYNEQFF
cdr3_nt: TGTGCCAGCAGCCTTGGGACTAGCGGGATCTCACAATCCTACAATGAGCAGTTCTTC

clone_size: NA
v_call: TRBV30
d_call: TRBD2
j_call: TRBJ2-2
cdr3_aa: CAWNPGTKNTGELFF
cdr3_nt: TGTGCCTGGAACCCCGGGACTAAGAACACCGGGGAGCTGTTTTTT

clone_size: NA
v_call: TRBV28
d_call: TRBD2
j_call: TRBJ2-1
cdr3_aa: CASSSGLAGTALDEQFF
cdr3_nt: TGTGCCAGCAGTTCGGGACTAGCGGGAACCGCCTTGGATGAGCAGTTCTTC

clone_size: NA
v_call: TRBV28
d_call: NA
j_call: TRBJ2-7
cdr3_aa: CASSLTALNSYEQYF
cdr3_nt: TGTGCCAGCAGTTTAACAGCTCTAAACTCCTACGAGCAGTACTTC

clone_size: NA
v_call: TRBV29-1
d_call: TRBD2
j_call: TRBJ2-3
cdr3_aa: CSVKKGTSGADTQYF
cdr3_nt: TGCAGCGTCAAGAAAGGGACTAGCGGGGCAGATACGCAGTATTTT

clone_size: NA
v_call: TRBV23-1
d_call: NA
j_call: TRBJ2-7
cdr3_aa: CASSLQGRKTDEQYF
cdr3_nt: TGCGCCAGCAGTCTCCAGGGTAGAAAAACGGACGAGCAGTACTTC

clone_size: NA
v_call: TRBV30
d_call: TRBD1
j_call: TRBJ2-7
cdr3_aa: CAWRKGAFEQYF
cdr3_nt: TGTGCCTGGAGAAAGGGGGCTTTCGAGCAGTACTTC

clone_size: NA
v_call: TRBV5-4
d_call: TRBD1
j_call: TRBJ2-1
cdr3_aa: CASSRSGQPSSYNEQFF
cdr3_nt: TGTGCCAGCAGCAGATCGGGACAGCCCAGCTCCTACAATGAGCAGTTCTTC

clone_size: NA
v_call: TRBV9
d_call: TRBD2
j_call: TRBJ2-1
cdr3_aa: CASSVDSMGLAGGGDNEQFF
cdr3_nt: TGTGCCAGCAGCGTAGACTCGATGGGGCTAGCGGGAGGGGGGGACAATGAGCAGTTCTTC

clone_size: NA
v_call: TRBV9
d_call: TRBD1
j_call: TRBJ2-7
cdr3_aa: CASSVQGASYEQYF
cdr3_nt: TGTGCCAGCAGCGTTCAGGGGGCCTCCTACGAGCAGTACTTC

clone_size: once
v_call: TRBV19
d_call: NA
j_call: TRBJ1-1
cdr3_aa: CASRRRDTLATEAFF
cdr3_nt: TGTGCCAGTAGGCGAAGGGACACCCTGGCCACTGAAGCTTTCTTT